This T cell receptor beta chain was sequenced in a study of blood T cell repertoires in COVID-19. Study context: Sample material is recorded as cDNA or gDNA derived from T cells, B-cell-depleted T cells, or PBMCs.

This CDR3 is built from 15 residues. V gave up 3 bases and J gave up 0 bases, with 10 bases separating them. Germline values: CDR1 SGHRS, CDR2 YFSETQ. Here immunoSEQ multiplex PCR was the method, and the copy in TCRdb shows in-frame clones only, minus some. The profile covers 250,000 to 300,000 clones, with roughly 86% appearing a single time and under 2.5% taken by the ten largest. The rearrangement links TRBV5-1 to TRBJ2-1, with D maybe TRBD2 (5 bases). The sequence came from a woman aged 55-69 years who had recovered from COVID-19. The sequencing sample was made of PBMCs or T cells enriched from blood (not recorded which). In DNA form, the CDR3 reads TGCGCCAGCAGCTGGACTGATAGCTCCTACAATGAGCAGTTCTTC. Its protein is CASSWTDSSYNEQFF.